Listed below are T cell receptor beta chains from one sample, sequenced in a study of beta chain features in type 1 diabetes. Using immunoSEQ multiplex PCR, the repertoire was profiled, and TCRdb retains in-frame clones only, with some absent. The sample lists more than 300,000 clones; roughly 16% were seen once. Sequencing was done on a sample of naive CD4+ T cells from blood. The origin of the receptors is a woman aged 18-35 years in good health. Both conserved end residues are part of each CDR3. A D gene is named only where the DNA matches it firmly. A clone size is listed for some rows: how often the clone was seen (once, few, many), or a class if it is expanded.

j_call,v_call,clone_size,d_call,cdr3_aa,cdr3_nt
TRBJ2-7,TRBV2,few,.,CASNLYEQYF,TGTGCCAGCAACTTATACGAGCAGTACTTC
TRBJ1-2,TRBV15,.,.,CATSRDRGGYGYTF,TGTGCCACCAGCAGAGACAGGGGCGGCTATGGCTACACCTTC
TRBJ2-3,TRBV28,.,.,CASSIRTGSTDTQYF,TGTGCCAGCAGTATACGGACGGGGAGCACAGATACGCAGTATTTT
TRBJ1-5,TRBV2,.,.,CASSVEGSQPQHF,TGTGCCAGCAGTGTGGAGGGGTCTCAGCCCCAGCATTTT
TRBJ1-5,TRBV27,few,.,CASSYNTRGQPQHF,TGTGCCAGCAGCTATAATACAAGGGGTCAGCCCCAGCATTTT
TRBJ2-1,TRBV29-1,few,.,CSVGGDEQFF,TGCAGCGTTGGCGGGGATGAGCAGTTCTTC
TRBJ2-5,TRBV5-1,.,TRBD2,CASSLTTSDQETQYF,TGCGCCAGCAGCTTGACTACTAGCGACCAAGAGACCCAGTACTTC
TRBJ1-1,TRBV20-1,.,TRBD1,CSAAQGLEAFF,TGCAGTGCCGCACAGGGGCTTGAAGCTTTCTTT
TRBJ1-2,TRBV7-8,.,TRBD1,CASSATGGRGYTF,TGTGCCAGCAGCGCAACAGGGGGCAGGGGCTACACCTTC
TRBJ1-2,TRBV28,.,.,CASSFSAGETRSYGYTF,TGTGCCAGCAGTTTTTCGGCAGGGGAAACGAGGAGCTATGGCTACACCTTC
TRBJ2-5,TRBV6-5,.,.,CASSYSTVTETQYF,TGTGCCAGCAGTTACTCAACAGTGACGGAGACCCAGTACTTC
TRBJ2-7,TRBV5-1,.,TRBD2,CASRLAEDYEQYF,TGCGCCAGCAGACTAGCGGAGGACTACGAGCAGTACTTC
TRBJ2-1,TRBV11-3,.,.,CASSLDLYNEQFF,TGTGCCAGCAGCTTAGATCTGTACAATGAGCAGTTCTTC
TRBJ1-2,TRBV5-1,.,.,CASSAGGGFYGYTF,TGCGCCAGCAGTGCAGGCGGAGGATTCTATGGCTACACCTTC
TRBJ2-1,TRBV5-1,.,.,CASSPGYTYNEQFF,TGCGCCAGCAGCCCAGGGTATACCTACAATGAGCAGTTCTTC
TRBJ2-5,TRBV28,.,TRBD2,CASRTSGRGYQETQYF,TGTGCCAGTCGGACTAGCGGGAGAGGGTACCAAGAGACCCAGTACTTC
TRBJ1-1,TRBV29-1,.,TRBD1,CSVEKVQGAVNTEAFF,TGCAGCGTTGAAAAGGTACAGGGGGCTGTGAACACTGAAGCTTTCTTT
TRBJ2-1,TRBV21-1,few,.,CASSPRGEQFF,TGTGCCAGCAGCCCAAGGGGGGAGCAGTTCTTC
TRBJ2-7,TRBV9,.,TRBD2,CASSARLAGINEQYF,TGTGCCAGCAGCGCCCGACTAGCGGGAATCAACGAGCAGTACTTC
TRBJ2-4,TRBV28,.,.,CASSFRTALAKNIQYF,TGTGCCAGCAGCTTTCGGACAGCACTAGCCAAAAACATTCAGTACTTC
TRBJ2-1,TRBV20-1,.,.,CSATRRDEQFF,TGCAGTGCAACACGGAGGGATGAGCAGTTCTTC
TRBJ2-7,TRBV15,few,TRBD1,CATSRDPGQGYEQYF,TGTGCCACCAGCAGAGATCCGGGACAGGGTTACGAGCAGTACTTC
TRBJ2-7,TRBV18,.,TRBD1,CASSFQGVLNEQYF,TGTGCCAGCTCATTCCAGGGGGTACTCAACGAGCAGTACTTC
TRBJ2-3,TRBV6-6,.,TRBD2,CASSQGLAGGSDTQYF,TGTGCCAGCAGCCAAGGACTAGCGGGAGGGTCAGATACGCAGTATTTT
TRBJ2-7,TRBV18,.,.,CASSPGRSEQYF,TGTGCCAGCTCACCAGGTCGGTCCGAGCAGTACTTC
TRBJ2-3,TRBV2,few,.,CASRTAVADTQYF,TGTGCCAGCCGGACTGCCGTCGCAGATACGCAGTATTTT
TRBJ2-3,TRBV2,.,.,CASSQRGFTDTQYF,TGTGCCAGCAGCCAAAGAGGGTTCACAGATACGCAGTATTTT
TRBJ2-1,TRBV5-4,few,TRBD2,CASSLTSGSENEQFF,TGTGCCAGCAGCTTGACTAGCGGGAGTGAAAATGAGCAGTTCTTC
TRBJ2-1,TRBV6-5,.,TRBD2,CASSTGGGQFF,TGTGCCAGCAGTACGGGGGGAGGGCAGTTCTTC
TRBJ2-3,TRBV5-1,few,TRBD1,CASSLHRGSADTQYF,TGCGCCAGCAGCTTACACAGGGGATCGGCAGATACGCAGTATTTT
TRBJ2-3,TRBV6-5,.,.,CAVETLGDTQYF,TGTGCCGTCGAGACTCTTGGGGATACGCAGTATTTT
TRBJ2-7,TRBV4-3,few,TRBD1,CASSLAGQGRREQYF,TGCGCCAGCAGCCTCGCGGGACAGGGGAGGAGAGAGCAGTACTTC
TRBJ2-7,TRBV28,.,.,CASRTGAVTLNDEQYF,TGTGCCAGCAGAACGGGTGCGGTTACTCTGAATGACGAGCAGTACTTC
TRBJ1-1,TRBV27,.,.,CASSWIGGANTEAFF,TGTGCCAGCAGTTGGATAGGGGGTGCGAACACTGAAGCTTTCTTT
TRBJ2-2,TRBV30,few,.,CAWIPQLTGTGELFF,TGTGCCTGGATTCCGCAACTCACGGGGACCGGGGAGCTGTTTTTT
TRBJ2-1,TRBV15,.,TRBD2,CATSRDPQSGKDEQFF,TGTGCCACCAGCAGAGATCCCCAGAGCGGGAAGGATGAGCAGTTCTTC
TRBJ2-5,TRBV15,.,.,CATSRDFTQETQYF,TGTGCCACCAGCCGCGACTTCACCCAAGAGACCCAGTACTTC
TRBJ2-3,TRBV5-4,.,.,CASSPRLAPAGGAQYF,TGTGCCAGCAGCCCAAGACTTGCACCCGCAGGAGGTGCGCAGTATTTT
TRBJ2-6,TRBV5-1,.,.,CASTLGSGYSGANVLTF,TGCGCCAGCACCCTGGGGAGTGGTTACTCTGGGGCCAACGTCCTGACTTTC
TRBJ1-1,TRBV4-2,few,TRBD1,CASSSPGTGGEVAFF,TGTGCCAGCAGCTCACCCGGGACAGGGGGGGAAGTAGCTTTCTTT
TRBJ1-5,TRBV6-5,few,TRBD1,CASKPGQGTNQPQHF,TGTGCCAGCAAACCGGGACAGGGGACTAATCAGCCCCAGCATTTT
TRBJ1-5,TRBV30,few,TRBD1,CAWKGRRGTQPQHF,TGTGCCTGGAAGGGTCGCAGGGGGACTCAGCCCCAGCATTTT
TRBJ1-2,TRBV5-6,few,.,CASSFERSSRDYGYTF,TGTGCCAGCAGCTTTGAACGATCCAGCAGGGACTATGGCTACACCTTC
TRBJ2-3,TRBV5-1,.,.,CASSSSTDTQYF,TGCGCCAGCAGCTCGAGCACAGATACGCAGTATTTT
TRBJ2-5,TRBV18,few,TRBD2,CASSLQAPSGSVQETQYF,TGTGCCAGCTCACTCCAGGCCCCTAGCGGGTCGGTCCAAGAGACCCAGTACTTC
TRBJ1-1,TRBV19,.,.,CASIKQSALNTEAFF,TGTGCCAGTATCAAACAGTCTGCCTTGAACACTGAAGCTTTCTTT
TRBJ1-4,TRBV18,few,.,CASSPPTRPKSKLFF,TGTGCCAGCTCACCACCTACTCGTCCGAAAAGTAAACTGTTTTTT
TRBJ2-3,TRBV9,.,TRBD2,CASSPRLAPDTQYF,TGTGCCAGCAGCCCCCGACTAGCCCCAGATACGCAGTATTTT
TRBJ2-7,TRBV30,few,TRBD2,CAWDLLSGASYEQYF,TGTGCCTGGGACCTACTAAGCGGGGCCTCCTACGAGCAGTACTTC
TRBJ1-2,TRBV6-5,.,TRBD1,CASSPMDRVPYGYTF,TGTGCCAGCAGTCCTATGGACAGGGTACCCTATGGCTACACCTTC
TRBJ2-7,TRBV28,few,TRBD1,CATNRGPYEQYF,TGTGCCACCAACAGGGGTCCCTACGAGCAGTACTTC